This T cell receptor beta chain was sequenced for a study of blood T cell repertoires in COVID-19. Per germline, CDR1 MDHEN and CDR2 SYDVKM. The CDR3 contains 16 residues. Trimming stripped 7 bases from V and 6 bases from J, with 21 bases between. Sequenced by immunoSEQ multiplex PCR; TCRdb stores in-frame clones only, minus some. The table includes approximately 290,000 clones, about 90% detected once. The receptor was derived from a man aged 18 to 29 with active or convalescent COVID-19. The V call is TRBV28, the J call TRBJ2-2, with D possibly being TRBD2 (6 bases). The source material was peripheral blood. The CDR3 loop reads CASTIGGTPSPGELFF. The CDR3 region has the DNA TGTGCCAGCACGATCGGAGGGACCCCATCCCCCGGGGAGCTGTTTTTT. Full variable domain (outside the CDR3, taken from reference TRBV28 and TRBJ2-2): DVKVTQSSRYLVKRTGEKVFLECVQDMDHENMFWYRQDPGLGLRLIYFSYDVKMKEKGDIPEGYSVSREKKERFSLILESASTNQTSMYLCASTIGGTPSPGELFFGEGSRLTVL.